This T cell receptor (beta chain) was retrieved from a study of T cells in Graves' hyperthyroidism and ophthalmopathy. The overall study: Peripheral blood was obtained at initial diagnosis, preceding any treatment.

This clonotype was found a few times. Its specificity is not known. The TCR beta CDR3 regions underwent amplification using RNA transcripts as the source. A set of HTBI primers served as the primers for a first-round RT-PCR of the TCR CDR3. TCRdb reprocessed the multiplex PCR reads with MiXCR, giving one entry per CDR3 protein. This sample has under 350,000 distinct CDR3 sequences, with over 15% found just once. Stable Graves' hyperthyroidism meant no ophthalmopathy progression within 18 months. CDR1 is MNHNS, CDR2 SASEGT, per germline. V was cut by 3 bases and J by 8 bases, with 13 bases left in between. The CDR3 covers 14 residues. Regarding the study as a whole: Most clonotypes expanded in the thyroid (above 0.001) were also present in blood. From stable hyperthyroidism, ophthalmopathy was set apart by a 13 V-J model.

This receptor was obtained from a woman between 45 and 60 years old with Graves' hyperthyroidism. The sequencing input was blood. The chain uses TRBV6-1 and TRBJ1-4, with a tentative D call TRBD1 (5 bases). CDR3 DNA: TGTGCCAGCAGTGAGGGAGGGGTAGGAGAAAAACTGTTTTTT. It yields the protein CASSEGGVGEKLFF.